Listed below are T cell receptor beta chains from one sample, sequenced in a study of cytomegalovirus exposure and HLA in healthy donors. Clones were sequenced by immunoSEQ multiplex PCR, and TCRdb holds only the in-frame ones, with some missing. The sample contains some 65,000 clones, about 96% of which appear only once. The sequencing input was PBMCs. The receptors shown here come from a man between 18 and 35 years old in good health and CMV-seronegative. The CDR3 runs from the conserved cysteine through the conserved F or W. D genes are given only for firm matches. Where a row states a size, it is once, few, many or the class of an expanded clone; other rows omit it.

>TRBJ2-2|TRBV28|18|NA|NA
TGTGCCAGCGTTTGGTGGGAGAAGATTCACGCGAACACCGGGGAGCTGTTTTTT
CASVWWEKIHANTGELFF
>TRBJ2-1|TRBV7-3|13|NA|NA
TGTGCCAGCAGCCCCGGCTCCTACAATGAGCAGTTCTTC
CASSPGSYNEQFF
>TRBJ2-7|TRBV7-2|14|NA|TRBD1
TGTGCCAGCAGCCCCGGGACAGGTACCTACGAGCAGTACTTC
CASSPGTGTYEQYF
>TRBJ2-3|TRBV5-5|15|NA|TRBD2
TGTGCCAGCAGCACCGATAGCGGGAGGGGAGATACGCAGTATTTT
CASSTDSGRGDTQYF
>TRBJ2-1|TRBV2|16|few|TRBD2
TGTGCCAGCAGCGAACCGCAATATAGCGGGAGGGCCGTTCCGTTCTTC
CASSEPQYSGRAVPFF
>TRBJ1-5|TRBV6-6|15|NA|NA
TGTGCCAGCAGTTACTCGGCGGCAAGCAATCAGCCCCAGCATTTT
CASSYSAASNQPQHF
>TRBJ2-7|TRBV2|15|NA|TRBD1
TGTGCCAGCAGTCAAGGGGACAGGGGGTATTACGAGCAGTACTTC
CASSQGDRGYYEQYF
>TRBJ1-2|TRBV28|16|NA|NA
TGTGCCAGCAGTTTAGCCCCCCAAGCTCCCGTCTATGGCTACACCTTC
CASSLAPQAPVYGYTF
>TRBJ2-2|TRBV11-3|14|NA|NA
TGTGCCAGCAGCCTGAGCACTACCACCGGGGAGCTGTTTTTT
CASSLSTTTGELFF
>TRBJ2-5|TRBV19|13|once|NA
TGTGCCAGTAGTCCAGGGACACGAGAGACCCAGTACTTC
CASSPGTRETQYF
>TRBJ1-2|TRBV7-9|16|NA|TRBD1
TGTGCCAGCAGCCAAACCGGGACAGGGTTACACTATGGCTACACCTTC
CASSQTGTGLHYGYTF
>TRBJ2-3|TRBV21-1|15|NA|NA
TGTGCCAGCACCGTCGACAGGGGGGATACAGATACGCAGTATTTT
CASTVDRGDTDTQYF
>TRBJ2-1|TRBV7-2|14|NA|TRBD2
TGTGCCAGCAGGGGACTAGCGGGGGGGAATGAGCAGTTCTTC
CASRGLAGGNEQFF
>TRBJ2-4|TRBV28|15|NA|NA
TGTGCCAGCAGTGAGCCCAGGGGAACCAAAAACATTCAGTACTTC
CASSEPRGTKNIQYF
>TRBJ2-2|TRBV6-4|14|NA|TRBD2
TGTGCCAGCAGTAAAGAGCGGGAAACCGGGGAGCTGTTTTTT
CASSKERETGELFF
>TRBJ1-3|TRBV5-6|16|NA|NA
TGTGCCAGCAGCCGGCCCGGGAGGGTAGTTGGAAACACCATATATTTT
CASSRPGRVVGNTIYF
>TRBJ1-4|TRBV6-1|15|NA|TRBD1
TGTGCCAGCAGTGGGGGACAGGGGGCGAATGAAAAACTGTTTTTT
CASSGGQGANEKLFF
>TRBJ2-1|TRBV29-1|15|NA|TRBD2
TGCAGCGTTGAGGTGAGCGGGAGAAGGACGAATGAGCAGTTCTTC
CSVEVSGRRTNEQFF
>TRBJ2-2|TRBV2|16|NA|TRBD1
TGTGCCAGCAGTCCCCTGGGACAGACGAACACCGGGGAGCTGTTTTTT
CASSPLGQTNTGELFF
>TRBJ2-3|TRBV5-1|15|NA|TRBD2
TGCGCCAGCAGCAGCAGCGGGAGGGGCACAGATACGCAGTATTTT
CASSSSGRGTDTQYF
>TRBJ2-2|TRBV19|18|NA|TRBD2
TGTGCCAGTAGTTTTATCGTAGGTCTAGCGGGGGACACCGGGGAGCTGTTTTTT
CASSFIVGLAGDTGELFF
>TRBJ1-5|TRBV19|13|NA|NA
TGTGCCAGTGGATGGGGGGTAGGTCAGCCCCAGCATTTT
CASGWGVGQPQHF
>TRBJ2-3|TRBV5-4|17|NA|NA
TGTGCCAGCAGCCCACAGGGTCCGATTACTAGCACAGATACGCAGTATTTT
CASSPQGPITSTDTQYF
>TRBJ1-5|TRBV19|14|NA|NA
TGTGCCAGTGGAATACCTTTTATCGGGCAGCCCCAGCATTTT
CASGIPFIGQPQHF
>TRBJ2-2|TRBV19|13|NA|NA
TGTGCCAGTAGTCGTGGGGCTGGCCGGGAGCTGTTTTTT
CASSRGAGRELFF
>TRBJ1-2|TRBV7-9|13|NA|TRBD1
TGTGCCAGCAGCCGGGACAGGGTGGATGGCTACACCTTC
CASSRDRVDGYTF
>TRBJ2-3|TRBV4-1|17|NA|TRBD2
TGCGCCAGCAGTACAGCGGGAGGCCCTAATTATGCGGATACGCAGTATTTT
CASSTAGGPNYADTQYF
>TRBJ1-2|TRBV7-9|16|NA|NA
TGTGCCAGCACCCTTAGTAGTTGGGCAGGCGAGTATGGCTACACCTTC
CASTLSSWAGEYGYTF
>TRBJ2-1|TRBV7-6|15|few|TRBD2
TGTGCCAGCAGCCACGGGACTAGCGGGAGTGGGGAGCAGTTCTTC
CASSHGTSGSGEQFF
>TRBJ2-7|TRBV5-5|14|once|NA
TGTGCCAGCAGCGGACTACAGGTCTCCTACGAGCAGTACTTC
CASSGLQVSYEQYF
>TRBJ2-6|TRBV7-9|17|NA|TRBD1
TGTGCCAGCAGCTCTACAGGGGCCAGCTCTGGGGCCAACGTCCTGACTTTC
CASSSTGASSGANVLTF
>TRBJ2-1|TRBV12-5|16|NA|NA
TGTGCTAGTGGTTTCTCCTCGGACAGCTCCTACAATGAGCAGTTCTTC
CASGFSSDSSYNEQFF
>TRBJ2-7|TRBV7-9|12|NA|NA
TGTGCCAGCAGCTTCCGGGACTACGAGCAGTACTTC
CASSFRDYEQYF
>TRBJ2-7|TRBV5-4|13|NA|TRBD1
TGTGCCAGCAGCTCCCGGGACAGGTACGAGCAGTACTTC
CASSSRDRYEQYF
>TRBJ2-2|TRBV9|18|once|TRBD2
TGTGCCAGCAGCTCCCCACCGACTAGCGGGAGGAACACCGGGGAGCTGTTTTTT
CASSSPPTSGRNTGELFF
>TRBJ2-1|TRBV29-1|16|NA|TRBD2
TGCAGCGTTGAAGATATTAGGGCTAGCGGGCGTAATGAGCAGTTCTTC
CSVEDIRASGRNEQFF
>TRBJ1-4|TRBV27|15|NA|TRBD1
TGTGCCAGCAGTCCAAGACAGGGGGCTAATGAAAAACTGTTTTTT
CASSPRQGANEKLFF
>TRBJ2-3|TRBV4-2|15|NA|NA
TGTGCCAGCAGCCAAGAGGGCGGGCCCACAGATACGCAGTATTTT
CASSQEGGPTDTQYF
>TRBJ2-7|TRBV19|15|NA|NA
TGTGCCAGTAGTATATCGGCCGGACAGTACTACGAGCAGTACTTC
CASSISAGQYYEQYF
>TRBJ1-1|TRBV2|14|once|NA
TGTGCCAGCAGTACCCACACCACGTTCACTGAAGCTTTCTTT
CASSTHTTFTEAFF
>TRBJ2-1|TRBV19|14|NA|NA
TGTGCCAGTACCAGGGACTCTTCCTACAATGAGCAGTTCTTC
CASTRDSSYNEQFF
>TRBJ2-2|TRBV27|15|NA|TRBD1
TGTGCCAGCAGTGACAGGGGGCCCAACACCGGGGAGCTGTTTTTT
CASSDRGPNTGELFF
>TRBJ2-2|TRBV11-3|14|NA|TRBD1
TGTGCCAGCAGCACTCGACAGGGGGCCGGGGAGCTGTTTTTT
CASSTRQGAGELFF
>TRBJ2-1|TRBV4-1|14|NA|TRBD1
TGCGCCAGCAGCCAAGGAGGGACAGACAATGAGCAGTTCTTC
CASSQGGTDNEQFF
>TRBJ2-5|TRBV28|17|NA|NA
TGTGCCAGCAGGAATACCTTTTTAGTGGGGAGGCAAGAGACCCAGTACTTC
CASRNTFLVGRQETQYF